These T cell receptor beta chains were read from a single sample in a study of Graves' ophthalmopathy and Graves' hyperthyroidism. Each CDR3 protein gets one entry after TCRdb re-called the multiplex PCR reads with MiXCR. The table has 40,000 to 45,000 distinct CDR3 sequences, 52% seen once. The sequenced sample was peripheral blood. The receptors come from an adult man with Graves' ophthalmopathy. Each CDR3 is given with its conserved first and last residue. The order of the fields is CDR3 DNA, CDR3 protein, CDR3 length, clone size, D gene, J gene, V gene. D genes are given only for firm matches. Where a row states a size, it is once, few, many or the class of an expanded clone; other rows omit it.

TGTGCCAGCAGCTTAGATCGAGAGTCCCAGTACTTC,CASSLDRESQYF,12,many,-,TRBJ2-5,TRBV11-2
TGCAGTGCTAGGACTACCTTCTCCTACAATGAGCAGTTCTTC,CSARTTFSYNEQFF,14,many,-,TRBJ2-1,TRBV20-1
TGTGCCAGCAGCTACCGCAAGATGAATCAGCCCCAGCATTTT,CASSYRKMNQPQHF,14,medium-sized,-,TRBJ1-5,TRBV7-8
TGTGCCAGCAGTCATCAGGGATACGGGGAGCTGTTTTTT,CASSHQGYGELFF,13,-,-,TRBJ2-2,TRBV14
TGCGCCAGCAGCCAAGACTCGACAGGGCTTGACACTGAGGCTTCCTTT,CASSQDSTGLDTEASF,16,-,TRBD1,TRBJ1-1,TRBV4-3
TGCAGTGCTAGACTGGGCGGAAGCTCCTACAATGAGCAGTTCTTC,CSARLGGSSYNEQFF,15,many,-,TRBJ2-1,TRBV20-1
TGCAGTGCTTCCGGGACAGGGAATACAGATACGCAGTATTTT,CSASGTGNTDTQYF,14,few,TRBD1,TRBJ2-3,TRBV20-1
TGCGCCAGCAGCGGTGGGACTCGCGGCATGATATTCTCCTACGAGCAGTACTTC,CASSGGTRGMIFSYEQYF,18,many,-,TRBJ2-7,TRBV5-1
TGTGCCAGCAGCCCTGACACCTACACCGGGGAGCTGTTTTTT,CASSPDTYTGELFF,14,many,-,TRBJ2-2,TRBV7-9
TGTGCCAGCGGAGGACAGCACTATTACTCTGGGGAGCTGTTTTTT,CASGGQHYYSGELFF,15,-,-,TRBJ2-2,TRBV12-3/TRBV12-4
TGTGCCAGCAGCTTAGTTCCCCGCGGCAGGCTACTGGAGAACACTGAAGCTTTCTTT,CASSLVPRGRLLENTEAFF,19,-,-,TRBJ1-1,TRBV11-2
TGTGCCACCAGTGATCCAAGGACAGGGAAAGAGACCCAGTACTTC,CATSDPRTGKETQYF,15,medium-sized,TRBD1,TRBJ2-5,TRBV24-1
TGCGCCAGCAGCCAAGGGACGTACTACAGGGGCCGGGACACTGAAGCTTTCTTT,CASSQGTYYRGRDTEAFF,18,-,TRBD1,TRBJ1-1,TRBV4-1
TGTGCCAGTAGTATTTGGGGGAGGGCCAACGTCCTGACTTTC,CASSIWGRANVLTF,14,-,-,TRBJ2-6,TRBV19
TGTGCCAGCAGATCCTGGACGGAGGTATCTAGCACAGATACGCAGTATTTT,CASRSWTEVSSTDTQYF,17,-,-,TRBJ2-3,TRBV15
TGTGCCGGGACTAGAGTAGAAGAGACCCAGTACTTC,CAGTRVEETQYF,12,-,TRBD2,TRBJ2-5,TRBV13
TGTGCCAGCGAGCAACAGGGTTCACCCCTCCACTTT,CASEQQGSPLHF,12,many,-,TRBJ1-6,TRBV6-6
TGTGCCTGGAGTCCTCAGCAAGATACGCAGTATTTT,CAWSPQQDTQYF,12,-,-,TRBJ2-3,TRBV30
TGTGCCAGCACCCAATCTGGGGCCAACGTCCTGACTTTC,CASTQSGANVLTF,13,many,-,TRBJ2-6,TRBV12-3/TRBV12-4
TGTGCCAGCAGGGGACTAGCGGGAGTCCCCGAGCAGTACTTC,CASRGLAGVPEQYF,14,many,TRBD2,TRBJ2-7,TRBV2
TGTGCCAGCAGCTTGGGGAGGGATTCACCCCTCCACTTT,CASSLGRDSPLHF,13,-,-,TRBJ1-6,TRBV5-6
TGTGCCAGTAGAGACACAGGGCGGGGCAATCAGCCCCAGCATTTT,CASRDTGRGNQPQHF,15,many,-,TRBJ1-5,TRBV19
TGTGCCAGCAGTGTAGGCGCTAGCGGCTACGAGCAGTACTTC,CASSVGASGYEQYF,14,medium-sized,TRBD2,TRBJ2-7,TRBV2
TGTGCCAGCAGTTTCGAAGACAGGGCCCATGGCTACACCTTC,CASSFEDRAHGYTF,14,few,TRBD1,TRBJ1-2,TRBV12-3/TRBV12-4
TGCGCCAGCAGCTTAGCAATCAGGAACACCGGGGAGCTGTTTTTT,CASSLAIRNTGELFF,15,-,-,TRBJ2-2,TRBV5-1
TGTGCCAGCAGGGGGGTGTCCCGAGGCGAAAAACTGTTTTTT,CASRGVSRGEKLFF,14,many,-,TRBJ1-4,TRBV6-2/TRBV6-3
TGTGCCAGCAGCCTCGCCAGACTAGCGGGGGGTAAAAATGAGCAGTTCTTC,CASSLARLAGGKNEQFF,17,many,TRBD2,TRBJ2-1,TRBV14
TGCGCCAGCAGCTTGACAGGGGGGGATCACGTAAACAATCAGCCCCAGCATTTT,CASSLTGGDHVNNQPQHF,18,-,TRBD1,TRBJ1-5,TRBV10-2
TGTGCCAGCAGTTCTGTGGACCCCGATAATGAGCAGTTCTTC,CASSSVDPDNEQFF,14,-,-,TRBJ2-1,TRBV7-2
TGTGCCAGCAGCCAAGAACAGGGCTCCTACAATGAGCAGTTCTTC,CASSQEQGSYNEQFF,15,many,-,TRBJ2-1,TRBV4-2
TGCAGCGCTAGAGCCCCGGCAATCCGCGGACGGCATCAGCCCCAGCAATTT,CSARAPAIRGRHQPQQF,17,-,-,TRBJ1-5,TRBV20-1
TGTGCCATCAAAAGGACAGGACGGTTCACTGAAGCTTTCTTT,CAIKRTGRFTEAFF,14,-,TRBD1,TRBJ1-1,TRBV10-3
TGCGCCAGCAGCTTCCCTGGGACCGGGGCGAGGTCTGGAGAGCAGTACTTC,CASSFPGTGARSGEQYF,17,-,-,TRBJ2-7,TRBV5-1
TGTGCCTGGAGCCGGGGGTTGTCCTGCAATGAGCAGTTCTTC,CAWSRGLSCNEQFF,14,-,-,TRBJ2-1,TRBV30
TGTGCCAGCAGCGTAGAAGGCAGGGCGGTCACAGATACGCAGTATTTT,CASSVEGRAVTDTQYF,16,many,-,TRBJ2-3,TRBV9
TGTGCCAGCAGTGAAGCGCGGGGCCAGCGGGAGCTGTTTTTT,CASSEARGQRELFF,14,-,-,TRBJ2-2,TRBV2